The present T cell receptor (beta chain) was sequenced within a study of vaccination effects on CD4 cells after COVID-19. About the research overall: Post-vaccine sampling occurred a median 72 days after the second dose.

About this clone itself: Its cognate antigen is unknown.

CD4+ T cells specific for antigen were expanded with viral peptide pools by the ViraFEST assay before sequencing. Isolating CD4+ T cells followed less than 12 days of culture. The vaccine given was either BNT162b2 or mRNA-1273, in two doses. Generated by immunoSEQ multiplex PCR, the TCRdb table keeps only in-frame clones and is missing some. The data contain fewer than 80,000 clones, 70% to 85% of them seen just once; the ten biggest clones take up roughly 1.4%. The CDR3 runs 15 residues. The V gene end was trimmed by 6 bases and the J gene end by 3 bases; junction bases not matched to a gene: 10. The germline CDR1 and CDR2 sequences are MNHEY and SVGEGT.

The specimen comprised CD4+ T cells from PBMCs cultured with HCoV-229E spike peptides, sampled after COVID-19 vaccination. J is TRBJ1-1 and V is TRBV6-2 or TRBV6-3; 7 bases agree with TRBD1. The TCR originated in a human donor who received a COVID-19 vaccine. CDR3 loop: CASSLGGSLDTEAFF. The CDR3 bases are TGTGCCAGCAGCCTAGGGGGCTCTTTGGACACTGAAGCTTTCTTT.